This section outlines one T cell receptor beta chain sequence together with its context. Germline-derived CDR1 and CDR2 are MGHDK and SYGVNS. The ends were cut back, 2 bases at V and 4 bases at J, with 11 bases in the middle. This CDR3 has 14 residues. This sample is drawn from a study of blood T cell repertoires in COVID-19. Study overall: The samples span acute and convalescent COVID-19 from the United States, Italy and Spain.

Assay: immunoSEQ multiplex PCR; the TCRdb copy retains only in-frame clones and omits some. The table has about 120,000 clones, approximately 90% seen once; the top ten hold 15% to 20%. Sequencing input: peripheral blood. This TCR was recovered from a human donor with acute or convalescent COVID-19. The donor label of this sample is uncertain. The genes are TRBV25-1 and TRBJ1-2, with D unresolved. In DNA form, the CDR3 reads TGTGCCAGCAGTGAAGCAGGTCGAAGCTATGGCTACACCTTC. As protein: CASSEAGRSYGYTF.